The 23 T cell receptor beta chains below were found in one sample sequenced in a study of monozygotic twins with inflammatory bowel disease (dated by TCRdb to between 2019 and 2020). Receptor libraries were prepared by 5' RACE. TCRdb shows the sequencer as Illumina HiSeq 2500. TCRdb reprocessed the reads and lists each CDR3 protein sequence as a single entry, with no DNA. The table kept for this sample lists 150,000 to 200,000 distinct CDR3 sequences. 7.4% of the sample lies in the top ten. The sequenced sample was blood. The receptors come from a human donor with ulcerative colitis or Crohn's disease, or a healthy co-twin of an affected twin (not recorded which).

The chain carries TRBV20-1 and TRBJ2-1; TCRdb selects TRBD2, and the lack of DNA leaves this call unchecked. Germline assignment: CDR1 DFQATT and CDR2 SNEGSKA (reference sequence). This CDR3 is built from 18 residues. The CDR3 reads CSARDVVVPGPLYNEQFF.

The J gene is TRBJ2-7, the V gene TRBV20-1. CDR1 is DFQATT and CDR2 is SNEGSKA in the germline V gene (reference sequence). CDR3 length: 13 residues. The CDR3: CSASGFSTYEQYF.

The gene calls are TRBV24-1 and TRBJ1-2; the TCRdb call, TRBD1, lacks DNA for checking. Germline loops: CDR1 KGHDR, CDR2 SFDVKD. The CDR3 contains 15 residues. CDR3 sequence: CATSDPGTGIYGYTF.

The rearrangement links TRBV9 to TRBJ2-7; TCRdb returns TRBD2, unconfirmable since there is no DNA. The CDR3 loop spans 15 amino acids. Germline CDR1 reads SGDLS; CDR2 reads YYNGEE. The CDR3 here is CASSVGDSSSYEQYF.

This chain uses TRBV20-1 with TRBJ1-5; absent DNA, TCRdb's TRBD1 call cannot be checked. CDR3 length equals 15 residues. The germline CDR1 and CDR2 sequences are DFQATT and SNEGSKA (reference sequence). CDR3: CSARDRGQGGQPQHF.

V is TRBV3-1 and J is TRBJ2-3. CDR3 size: 13 residues. The germline V gene has CDR1 LGHDT and CDR2 YNNKEL (reference sequence). The CDR3 reads CASSPSRSDTQYF.

V gene TRBV30 combines with J gene TRBJ1-6. The germline V gene encodes CDR1 GTSNPN and CDR2 SVGIG (reference sequence). This CDR3 contains 12 residues. The chain's CDR3 is CAWSLGFSPLHF.

This sequence joins TRBV5-6 and TRBJ2-1; TCRdb's D call of TRBD2 is untestable without DNA. The germline V gene encodes CDR1 SGHDT and CDR2 YYEEEE. The CDR3 runs to 17 residues. The CDR3 region is CASSPASGRAVYNEQFF.

The CDR3 spells CSARDFPESLNTEAFF. The chain recombines TRBV20-1 with TRBJ1-1. This CDR3 has 16 residues. Germline CDR1 reads DFQATT; CDR2 reads SNEGSKA (reference sequence).

This chain joins TRBV27 and TRBJ2-3; lacking DNA, the TRBD1 call made by TCRdb goes unchecked. Germline V gene lookup returns CDR1 MNHEY and CDR2 SMNVEV (reference sequence). The length of the CDR3 is 14 residues. The CDR3 region is CASSLSSGGDTQYF.

The V call is TRBV6-1, the J call TRBJ1-5. The CDR3 length is 15 residues. The germline V gene has CDR1 MNHNS and CDR2 SASEGT. The CDR3 loop reads CASRAAGSFSQPQHF.

The V and J genes are TRBV7-9 and TRBJ2-7; as DNA is missing, the TRBD1 call by TCRdb cannot be tested. Germline loops: CDR1 SEHNR, CDR2 FQNEAQ (reference sequence). The CDR3 contains 17 residues. This chain's CDR3 is CASSFPGGSGRTYEQYF.

This chain joins TRBV5-1 and TRBJ2-3; TCRdb lists TRBD2, though no DNA is available to test this call. CDR3 size: 13 residues. Germline values: CDR1 SGHRS, CDR2 YFSETQ. The CDR3 sequence: CASSTSGTDTQYF.

The genes are TRBV7-2 and TRBJ1-5; TCRdb outputs TRBD1, but without DNA this stays unchecked. In germline, CDR1 is SGHTA, CDR2 FQGNSA. CDR3 length equals 15 residues. The CDR3 sequence: CASSFQDRGNQPQHF.

CDR3 loop: CASSWGLAGLRETQYF. The V gene is TRBV12-3 or TRBV12-4, the J gene TRBJ2-5; TCRdb designates TRBD2, a call that cannot be tested without DNA. The CDR3 consists of 16 residues.

This chain joins TRBV20-1 and TRBJ2-7; TCRdb's D call of TRBD2 is untestable without DNA. Per germline, CDR1 DFQATT and CDR2 SNEGSKA (reference sequence). The CDR3 covers 16 residues. This CDR3 reads CSARDKGIAGGYEQYF.

The V and J genes are TRBV5-4 and TRBJ2-1. The CDR3 covers 15 residues. Germline values: CDR1 SGHNT, CDR2 YYREEE (reference sequence). The chain's CDR3 is CASSLLTYNYNEQFF. Full variable domain (remainder filled in from reference TRBV5-4 and TRBJ2-1): ETGVTQSPTHLIKTRGQQVTLRCSSQSGHNTVSWYQQALGQGPQFIFQYYREEENGRGNFPPRFSGLQFPNYSSELNVNALELDDSALYLCASSLLTYNYNEQFFGPGTRLTVL.

This chain connects TRBV12-3 or TRBV12-4 to TRBJ1-2; the TRBD1 assignment by TCRdb is unverifiable without DNA. There are 14 residues in the CDR3. CDR3 in amino acids: CASSPQGDLYGYTF.

The CDR3: CASRFLLTSGSHNEQFF. The chain has TRBV2 and TRBJ2-1; the D call from TCRdb, TRBD2, cannot be confirmed without DNA. CDR3 length: 17 residues. Germline CDR1 reads SNHLY; CDR2 reads FYNNEI.

The CDR3: CASKEGAPGNTIYF. The rearrangement uses TRBV30 and TRBJ1-3; TCRdb indicates TRBD1, and absent DNA this call remains unverified. Germline-derived CDR1 and CDR2 are GTSNPN and SVGIG (reference sequence). The CDR3 sequence is 14 residues long. Filled out from reference TRBV30 and TRBJ1-3, the complete variable domain reads SQTIHQWPATLVQPVGSPLSLECTVEGTSNPNLYWYRQAAGRGLQLLFYSVGIGQISSEVPQNLSASRPQDRQFILSSKKLLLSDSGFYLCASKEGAPGNTIYFGEGSWLTVV.

V usage is TRBV2 and J usage is TRBJ2-3. CDR1 and CDR2 (germline): SNHLY, FYNNEI. The CDR3 has 11 residues. CDR3 residues: CASSEVDTQYF.

The genes are TRBV28 and TRBJ2-5; TCRdb returns TRBD2, unconfirmable since there is no DNA. Germline-derived CDR1 and CDR2 are MDHEN and SYDVKM. The CDR3 sequence is 15 residues long. The CDR3 region is CASSSRSIALVSQYF.

The chain links TRBV5-1 to TRBJ2-7; without DNA, the TCRdb call of TRBD1 cannot be checked. The CDR3 totals 12 residues. Germline CDR1 is SGHRS and CDR2 is YFSETQ. This CDR3 reads CASSLARDRQYF.